One sample yielded the 5 T cell receptor beta chains listed below, sequenced in a study of T cells in Graves' hyperthyroidism and ophthalmopathy. The CDR3 regions of TCR beta were amplified from RNA transcripts. First-round RT-PCR targeting the TCR CDR3 was performed with the HTBI primer set. Using its own MiXCR run on the multiplex PCR reads, TCRdb lists one record per CDR3 protein. This table has about half a million distinct CDR3 sequences, under 25% appearing once. Material for sequencing was blood. The receptor set was obtained from a man between 18 and 35 years old with Graves' hyperthyroidism.

The sample holds many counts of this clonotype. V gene TRBV30 combines with J gene TRBJ1-2; TRBD1 might be the D (5 bases). CDR1 is GTSNPN and CDR2 is SVGIG in the germline V gene (reference sequence). Trimming took 1 base from V and 2 from J, leaving 11 bases between them. CDR3 length: 14 amino acids. CDR3 in amino acids: CAWSGFQGNYGYTF. For the CDR3, the DNA is TGTGCCTGGAGTGGATTTCAGGGCAACTATGGCTACACCTTC.

V is TRBV4-1 and J is TRBJ2-5; 10 nucleotides match TRBD1. The CDR3 contains 16 residues. The V gene's germline CDR1 is MGHRA and CDR2 YSYEKL. Unmatched junction bases numbered 5, after V lost 0 bases and J lost 4 bases. This CDR3 is CASSQDGTGVGETQYF. The DNA for the CDR3 is TGCGCCAGCAGCCAAGACGGGACAGGGGTTGGAGAGACCCAGTACTTC.

The rearrangement links TRBV6-2 or TRBV6-3 to TRBJ2-6; 8 positions agree with TRBD1. This CDR3 region has 18 residues. Germline CDR1 reads MNHEY; CDR2 reads SVGEGT. With V trimmed by 7 bases and J by 4 bases, 15 bases remained unmatched. The CDR3 nucleotides read TGTGCCAGCAAAGATAGGACAGGGACGTTCAGGGGGGCCAACGTCCTGACTTTC. This sequence encodes CASKDRTGTFRGANVLTF.

This clonotype was found a few times. The chain joins TRBV6-1 to TRBJ2-3; 13 bases match TRBD2. Trimming at V came to 6 bases and at J to 6 bases, leaving 6 bases not matched to a gene. Germline lookup yields CDR1 MNHNS and CDR2 SASEGT. The CDR3 runs to 15 residues. CDR3 sequence: CASSKLAGGSDTQYF. As DNA, the CDR3 is TGTGCCAGCAGCAAACTAGCGGGGGGGTCGGATACGCAGTATTTT.

This chain joins TRBV3-1 and TRBJ1-2, with TRBD1 matching 10 bases. The CDR3 is 15 amino acids. V dropped 5 bases and J dropped 8; count of bases not matched to a gene: 11. Per the germline V gene, CDR1 is LGHDT and CDR2 is YNNKEL (reference sequence). Written as DNA, the CDR3 is TGTGCCAGCAGCTCCCCCGGGACAGGGGTGGGCGGCTACACCTTC. It codes for CASSSPGTGVGGYTF.